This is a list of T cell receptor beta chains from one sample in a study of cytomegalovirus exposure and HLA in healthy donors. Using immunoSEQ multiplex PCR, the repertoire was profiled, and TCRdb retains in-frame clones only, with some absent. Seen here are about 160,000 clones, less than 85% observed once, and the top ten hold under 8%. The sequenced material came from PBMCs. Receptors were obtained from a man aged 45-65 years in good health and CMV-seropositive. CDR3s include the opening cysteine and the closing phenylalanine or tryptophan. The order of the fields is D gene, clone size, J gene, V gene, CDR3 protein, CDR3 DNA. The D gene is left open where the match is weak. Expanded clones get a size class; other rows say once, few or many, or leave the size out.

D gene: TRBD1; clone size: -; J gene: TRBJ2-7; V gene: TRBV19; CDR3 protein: CASSTGDRTYEQYF; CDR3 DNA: TGTGCCAGTAGTACTGGGGACAGGACCTACGAGCAGTACTTC
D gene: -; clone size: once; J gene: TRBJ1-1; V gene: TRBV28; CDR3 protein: CASSLGAVSNTEAFF; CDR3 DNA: TGTGCCAGCAGTTTAGGGGCAGTGTCGAACACTGAAGCTTTCTTT
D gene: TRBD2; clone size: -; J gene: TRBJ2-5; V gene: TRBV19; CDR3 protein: CASSLAGGETQYF; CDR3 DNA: TGTGCCAGTAGTCTAGCGGGAGGTGAGACCCAGTACTTC
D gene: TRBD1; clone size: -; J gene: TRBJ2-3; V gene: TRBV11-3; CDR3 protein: CASSRDRAADTQYF; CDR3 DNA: TGTGCCAGCAGCCGCGACAGGGCCGCAGATACGCAGTATTTT
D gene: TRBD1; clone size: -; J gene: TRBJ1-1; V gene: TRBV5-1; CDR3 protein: CASSSDRGFFNTEAFF; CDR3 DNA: TGCGCCAGCAGCTCAGACAGGGGGTTTTTTAACACTGAAGCTTTCTTT
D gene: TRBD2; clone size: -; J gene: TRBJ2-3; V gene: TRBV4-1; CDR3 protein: CASSQTVSTGGRSTDTQYF; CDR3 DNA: TGCGCCAGCAGCCAAACTGTTAGTACGGGAGGACGTAGCACAGATACGCAGTATTTT
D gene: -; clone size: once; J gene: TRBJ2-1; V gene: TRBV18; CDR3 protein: CASSPPEAPPYNEQFF; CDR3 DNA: TGTGCCAGCTCACCACCAGAGGCGCCCCCTTACAATGAGCAGTTCTTC
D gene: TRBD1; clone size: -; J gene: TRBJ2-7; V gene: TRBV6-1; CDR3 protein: CASIGTGGFEQYF; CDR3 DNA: TGTGCCAGCATTGGGACAGGGGGTTTCGAGCAGTACTTC
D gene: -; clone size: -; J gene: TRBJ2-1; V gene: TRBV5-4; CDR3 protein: CASSLVLDNEQFF; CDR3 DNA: TGTGCCAGCAGCTTGGTACTAGACAATGAGCAGTTCTTC
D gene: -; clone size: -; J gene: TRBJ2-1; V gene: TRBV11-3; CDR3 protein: CASSFATRSEQFF; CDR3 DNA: TGTGCCAGCAGCTTCGCGACTAGGTCCGAGCAGTTCTTC
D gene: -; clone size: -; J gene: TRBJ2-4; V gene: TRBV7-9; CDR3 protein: CASSLPSENIQYF; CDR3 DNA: TGTGCCAGCAGCTTACCCAGTGAAAACATTCAGTACTTC
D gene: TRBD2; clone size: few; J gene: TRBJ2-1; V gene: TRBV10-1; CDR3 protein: CASSDPGTSGRDEQFF; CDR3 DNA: TGCGCCAGCAGTGATCCCGGGACTAGCGGGAGAGATGAGCAGTTCTTC
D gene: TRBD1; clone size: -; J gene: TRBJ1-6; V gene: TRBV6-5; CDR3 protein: CASSRDSNSPLHF; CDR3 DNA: TGTGCCAGCAGTCGGGACAGCAATTCACCCCTCCACTTT
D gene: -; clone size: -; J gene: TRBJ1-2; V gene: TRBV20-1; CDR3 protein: CSAPGDYGYTF; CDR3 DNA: TGCAGTGCTCCGGGGGACTATGGCTACACCTTC
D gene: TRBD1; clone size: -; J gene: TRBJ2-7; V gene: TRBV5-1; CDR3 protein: CASRGTGSGDEQYF; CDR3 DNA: TGCGCCAGCAGGGGGACAGGGAGTGGAGACGAGCAGTACTTC
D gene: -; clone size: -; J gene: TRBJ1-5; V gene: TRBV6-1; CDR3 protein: CASSEGVLGRFGQPQHF; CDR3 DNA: TGTGCCAGCAGTGAAGGGGTCTTAGGCCGGTTCGGGCAGCCCCAGCATTTT
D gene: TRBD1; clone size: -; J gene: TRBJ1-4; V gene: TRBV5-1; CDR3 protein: CASSWTGTGVGANEKLFF; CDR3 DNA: TGCGCCAGCAGCTGGACCGGGACAGGGGTTGGCGCTAATGAAAAACTGTTTTTT
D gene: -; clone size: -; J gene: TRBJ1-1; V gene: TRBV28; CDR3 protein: CASSLYTGNTEAFF; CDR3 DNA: TGTGCCAGCAGTTTATACACAGGGAACACTGAAGCTTTCTTT
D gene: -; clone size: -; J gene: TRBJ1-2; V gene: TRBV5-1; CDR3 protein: CASSSPGGSSYGYTF; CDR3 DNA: TGCGCCAGCAGCTCCCCGGGGGGATCGAGCTATGGCTACACCTTC
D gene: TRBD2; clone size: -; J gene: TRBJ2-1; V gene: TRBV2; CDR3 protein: CASSETSGTYNEQFF; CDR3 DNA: TGTGCCAGCAGTGAAACTAGCGGCACCTACAATGAGCAGTTCTTC
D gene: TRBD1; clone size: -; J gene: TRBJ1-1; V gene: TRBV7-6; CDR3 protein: CASSLEGAYTEAFF; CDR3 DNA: TGTGCCAGCAGCTTAGAGGGGGCTTACACTGAAGCTTTCTTT
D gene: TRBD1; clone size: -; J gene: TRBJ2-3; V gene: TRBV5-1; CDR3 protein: CASSLAASGGITDTQYF; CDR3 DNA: TGCGCCAGCAGCTTGGCCGCATCAGGGGGCATCACAGATACGCAGTATTTT
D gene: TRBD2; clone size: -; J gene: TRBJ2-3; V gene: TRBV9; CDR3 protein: CASSDLTGTSVTDTQYF; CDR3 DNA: TGTGCCAGCAGCGACCTAACCGGGACTAGCGTCACAGATACGCAGTATTTT
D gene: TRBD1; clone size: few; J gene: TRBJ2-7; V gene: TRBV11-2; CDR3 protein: CASSLDRDTYEQYF; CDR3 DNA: TGTGCCAGCAGCCTTGACAGGGATACCTACGAGCAGTACTTC
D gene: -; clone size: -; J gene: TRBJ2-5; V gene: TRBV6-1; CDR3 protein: CASSAQGRPPETQYF; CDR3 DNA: TGTGCCAGCAGTGCACAGGGTAGGCCACCGGAGACCCAGTACTTC
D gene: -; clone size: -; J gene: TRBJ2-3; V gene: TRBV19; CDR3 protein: CASSTVLGTDTQYF; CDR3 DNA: TGTGCCAGTAGTACGGTTTTGGGCACAGATACGCAGTATTTT
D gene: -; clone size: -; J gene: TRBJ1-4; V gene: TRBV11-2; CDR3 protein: CASSSRPGGGTNEKLFF; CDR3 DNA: TGTGCCAGCAGCTCACGACCCGGGGGGGGAACTAATGAAAAACTGTTTTTT
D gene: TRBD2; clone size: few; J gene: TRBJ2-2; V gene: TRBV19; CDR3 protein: CASTSTSGRIFAGELFF; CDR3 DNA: TGTGCCAGCACATCGACTAGCGGGAGAATATTCGCCGGGGAGCTGTTTTTT
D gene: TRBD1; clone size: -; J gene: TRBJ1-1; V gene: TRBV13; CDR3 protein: CASRPTGLNTEAFF; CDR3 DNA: TGTGCCAGCAGACCGACAGGGCTGAACACTGAAGCTTTCTTT
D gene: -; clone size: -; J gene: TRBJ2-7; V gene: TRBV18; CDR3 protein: CASSPTGLSYEQYF; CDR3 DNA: TGTGCCAGCTCACCGACGGGTTTATCCTACGAGCAGTACTTC
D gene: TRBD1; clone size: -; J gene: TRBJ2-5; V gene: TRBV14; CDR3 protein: CASSQWLTGDETQYF; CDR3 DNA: TGTGCCAGCAGCCAATGGTTGACAGGGGATGAGACCCAGTACTTC
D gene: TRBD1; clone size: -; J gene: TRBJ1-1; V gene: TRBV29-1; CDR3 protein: CSVLGQGRTEAFF; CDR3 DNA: TGCAGCGTTCTAGGACAGGGGCGAACTGAAGCTTTCTTT
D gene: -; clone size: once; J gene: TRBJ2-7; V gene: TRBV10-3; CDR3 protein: CAISETGDSPSYEQYF; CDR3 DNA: TGTGCCATCAGTGAGACGGGGGACTCGCCCTCCTACGAGCAGTACTTC
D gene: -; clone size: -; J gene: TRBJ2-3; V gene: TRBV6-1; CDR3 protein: CASTRQGGYTDTQYF; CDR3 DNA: TGTGCCAGCACCCGGCAGGGAGGATACACAGATACGCAGTATTTT
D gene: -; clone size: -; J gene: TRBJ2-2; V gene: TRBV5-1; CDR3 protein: CASRAPTGELFF; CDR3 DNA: TGCGCCAGCAGGGCCCCCACCGGGGAGCTGTTTTTT
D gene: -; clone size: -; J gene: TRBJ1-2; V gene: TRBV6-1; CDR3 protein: CASSEWGLNGYTF; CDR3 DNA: TGTGCCAGCAGTGAGTGGGGGCTAAATGGCTACACCTTC
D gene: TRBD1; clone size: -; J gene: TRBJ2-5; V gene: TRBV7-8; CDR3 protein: CASSTGQFQETQYF; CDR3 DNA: TGTGCCAGCAGCACGGGACAGTTTCAAGAGACCCAGTACTTC
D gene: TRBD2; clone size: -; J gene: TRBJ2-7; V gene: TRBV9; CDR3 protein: CASSVALAGYEQYF; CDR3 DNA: TGTGCCAGCAGCGTAGCCCTAGCGGGCTACGAGCAGTACTTC
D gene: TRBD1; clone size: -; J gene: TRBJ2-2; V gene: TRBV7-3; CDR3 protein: CASSLKRQGVVGELFF; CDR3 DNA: TGTGCCAGCAGCTTAAAAAGACAGGGGGTCGTCGGGGAGCTGTTTTTT